The 26 T cell receptor beta chains below were found in one sample sequenced in a study of blood T cells in healthy people across ages. For the second PCR, which ran for 7 to 11 cycles, a sample-barcoded 5' primer and a J-beta primer mix were used. Via MiXCR, TCRdb re-called the 5' RACE reads, giving one row per CDR3 protein. The sample yields about a million distinct CDR3 sequences, approximately 49% seen once. Material for sequencing was blood. Source of these receptors: a man younger than 45 in good health.

This clonotype turned up a few times. The chain couples TRBV7-2 to TRBJ2-3; D unresolved. There are 15 residues in the CDR3. Germline V gene data show CDR1 as SGHTA and CDR2 as FQGNSA. Trimming took off 2 bases at V and 4 bases at J, with 13 bases between the two ends. The CDR3 loop is CASSLSAVPSDTQYF. CDR3 nucleotide sequence: TGTGCCAGCAGCTTATCGGCGGTGCCTTCAGATACGCAGTATTTT.

V usage is TRBV7-2 and J usage is TRBJ1-3; 7 bases are shared with TRBD1. Unmatched junction bases numbered 5, after V lost 5 bases and J lost 1 base. Germline V gene sequence: CDR1 SGHTA, CDR2 FQGNSA. There are 15 residues in the CDR3. Here the CDR3 DNA reads TGTGCCAGCAGCCCACAGGGGCTGTCTGGAAACACCATATATTTT. This gives the protein CASSPQGLSGNTIYF. Supplemented by reference TRBV7-2 and TRBJ1-3, the full variable domain reads GAGVSQSPSNKVTEKGKDVELRCDPISGHTALYWYRQSLGQGLEFLIYFQGNSAPDKSGLPSDRFSAERTGGSVSTLTIQRTQQEDSAVYLCASSPQGLSGNTIYFGEGSWLTVV.

This rearrangement joins TRBV5-1 to TRBJ2-3; 7 nucleotides agree with TRBD1. The junction had 5 bases not matched to a gene; V was cut back by 4 bases and J by 3 bases. CDR3 size: 14 residues. Germline assignment: CDR1 SGHRS and CDR2 YFSETQ. CDR3 sequence reads: CASSERGQTDTQYF. The CDR3 DNA reads TGCGCCAGCAGCGAGAGGGGGCAGACAGATACGCAGTATTTT.

This chain joins TRBV2 and TRBJ1-5; D gene uncertain. V was cut by 6 bases and J by 4 bases, with 16 bases left in between. The CDR3 sequence is 15 residues long. In germline, CDR1 is SNHLY, CDR2 FYNNEI. CDR3 amino acids: CASRPSLGLNQPQHF. For the CDR3, the DNA is TGTGCCAGCAGGCCTAGCTTGGGGTTGAATCAGCCCCAGCATTTT.

The V and J genes are TRBV5-1 and TRBJ2-7; 7 positions match TRBD2. V gave up 0 bases and J gave up 3 bases; unmatched junction bases: 6. The CDR3 spans 15 residues. Germline assignment: CDR1 SGHRS and CDR2 YFSETQ. The CDR3 DNA is TGCGCCAGCAGCTTGGGGGGACTATCTTTCTACGAGCAGTACTTC. Translated, it gives CASSLGGLSFYEQYF.

About this clonotype itself: A clone one base away is much larger, so this may be a read error. The chain employs TRBV6-2 or TRBV6-3 and TRBJ2-3; D may match TRBD1 or TRBD2 (5 bases each). Germline values: CDR1 MNHEY, CDR2 SVGEGT. This CDR3 is 15 amino acids long. Written as DNA, the CDR3 is TGTGCCAGCAGTTATCGGGGCCTCGGCACAGATGCGCAGTATTTT. Its protein product is CASSYRGLGTDAQYF.

The chain employs TRBV27 and TRBJ2-6; D uncertain. Per the germline V gene, CDR1 is MNHEY and CDR2 is SMNVEV (reference sequence). Trimming pared 0 bases from V and 0 bases from J, leaving 6 bases between. There are 16 residues in the CDR3. CDR3 DNA sequence: TGTGCCAGCAGTTTATCGGTGAGCTCTGGGGCCAACGTCCTGACTTTC. Amino acid sequence: CASSLSVSSGANVLTF.

This chain uses TRBV4-1 with TRBJ2-1; D is perhaps TRBD1 (5 bases). V lost 1 base, J lost 5 bases, and 15 bases lay in between. CDR3 length equals 16 residues. Germline V gene sequence: CDR1 MGHRA, CDR2 YSYEKL. The CDR3 sequence: CASSQGAGPLHNEQFF. In nucleotides, the CDR3 is TGCGCCAGCAGCCAAGGTGCAGGGCCACTACACAATGAGCAGTTCTTC.

This clonotype occurred a few times. The chain carries TRBV7-8 and TRBJ2-4; D unresolved. Trimming took off 5 bases at V and 2 bases at J, with 7 bases between the two ends. Germline lookup yields CDR1 SGHVS and CDR2 FQNEAQ. This CDR3 has 13 residues. CDR3 region: CASSVRTKNIQYF. In DNA, the CDR3 is TGTGCCAGCAGCGTGCGCACCAAAAACATTCAGTACTTC.

This chain connects TRBV9 to TRBJ1-1; D not certain. Germline CDR1 reads SGDLS; CDR2 reads YYNGEE. The V end was cut by 6 bases, the J end by 1 base, with 10 bases between. The CDR3 is made up of 13 amino acids. The CDR3 DNA reads TGTGCCAGCACCCCCAGAACGAACACTGAAGCTTTCTTT. Translating it yields CASTPRTNTEAFF.

The table lists this clonotype with a few counts. The rearrangement links TRBV7-2 to TRBJ2-7; D gene unclear. The CDR3 is 14 residues long. The germline gives CDR1 SGHTA, CDR2 FQGNSA. Trimming pared 2 bases from V and 0 bases from J, leaving 8 bases between. The CDR3 nucleotides read TGTGCCAGCAGCTTATTGCAGAACTCCTACGAGCAGTACTTC. Its translation: CASSLLQNSYEQYF.

This clonotype turned up a few times. This chain uses TRBV7-9 with TRBJ2-3; D is possibly TRBD2 (5 bases). CDR1 and CDR2 from the germline V gene are SEHNR and FQNEAQ (reference sequence). V dropped 2 bases and J dropped 0 bases, with 6 bases sitting between them. This CDR3 has 14 amino acids. CDR3 in DNA: TGTGCCAGCAGCTTATGGGAGAGCACAGATACGCAGTATTTT. Translating it yields CASSLWESTDTQYF.

The gene calls are TRBV12-3 or TRBV12-4 and TRBJ2-1, with TRBD2 matching 8 bases. This CDR3 region has 15 residues. Unmatched junction bases numbered 9, after V lost 6 bases and J lost 5 bases. The DNA for the CDR3 is TGTGCCAGCAGGTTACTCCGGGGGGGGGACAATGAGCAGTTCTTC. It is translated as CASRLLRGGDNEQFF.

This clonotype was seen only a few times. The V gene is TRBV2, the J gene TRBJ1-2; D remains unclear. Germline-derived CDR1 and CDR2 are SNHLY and FYNNEI. Trimming took 7 bases from V and 8 from J, leaving 17 bases between them. There are 13 residues in the CDR3. CDR3 in DNA: TGTGCCAGCAACCCCGGCTCGGTAGGCGGCTACACCTTC. This encodes CASNPGSVGGYTF. The variable domain in full, with the rest retrieved from reference TRBV2 and TRBJ1-2, is EPEVTQTPSHQVTQMGQEVILRCVPISNHLYFYWYRQILGQKVEFLVSFYNNEISEKSEIFDDQFSVERPDGSNFTLKIRSTKLEDSAMYFCASNPGSVGGYTFGSGTRLTVV.

V is TRBV4-3 and J is TRBJ1-1; D gene ambiguous. V was shortened by 0 bases and J by 1 base, with 15 bases between the two germline ends. This CDR3 is 17 amino acids long. Germline values: CDR1 LGHNA, CDR2 YSLEER. This chain's CDR3 is CASSQEGGRNQNTEAFF. CDR3 sequence (DNA): TGCGCCAGCAGCCAAGAAGGAGGACGGAACCAGAACACTGAAGCTTTCTTT.

Regarding this clonotype: Mismatch with germline at one junction end may stem from a read error. The gene calls are TRBV4-1 and TRBJ2-1; TRBD2 matches at 9 bases. Germline CDR1 and CDR2: MGHRA and YSYEKL. The length of the CDR3 is 15 residues. The CDR3 bases are TGCACCAGCAGCCAAGACGCGGGGGGGCCCCTTGAGCAGTTCTTC. Protein product: CTSSQDAGGPLEQFF.

CDR3 sequence: CASSSGQYNEQFF. Written as DNA, the CDR3 is TGCGCCAGCAGCTCAGGACAGTACAATGAGCAGTTCTTC. V usage is TRBV5-1 and J usage is TRBJ2-1, with D tentatively TRBD1 (6 bases). V lost 3 bases and J lost 4, with 8 bases in between. Germline V gene sequence: CDR1 SGHRS, CDR2 YFSETQ. The CDR3 consists of 13 residues.

The rearrangement joins TRBV20-1 to TRBJ2-1; 10 positions agree with TRBD2. The CDR3 length is 14 residues. Germline V lookup: CDR1 DFQATT, CDR2 SNEGSKA (reference sequence). V lost 2 bases and J lost 9; bases outside the gene matches: 7. The CDR3 coding sequence is TGCAGTGCTAGAAGCGGGGGGGCGTTTAGTGAGCAGTTCTTC. Protein product: CSARSGGAFSEQFF.

V and J are TRBV20-1 and TRBJ2-7; the D gene is possibly TRBD1 (5 bases). Trimming removed 3 bases from V and 0 bases from J, with 9 bases in between. The CDR3 consists of 13 residues. Germline lookup yields CDR1 DFQATT and CDR2 SNEGSKA (reference sequence). CDR3: CSASSTASYEQYF. Here the CDR3 DNA reads TGCAGTGCTAGTTCGACAGCCTCCTACGAGCAGTACTTC.

The chain has TRBV18 and TRBJ2-1; the D gene is possibly TRBD1 (6 bases). The length of the CDR3 is 14 residues. The V end was cut by 8 bases, the J end by 8 bases, with 19 bases between. Germline V gene sequence: CDR1 KGHSH, CDR2 LQKENI. CDR3 sequence reads: CASTAQGRKDEQFF. CDR3 sequence (DNA): TGTGCCAGCACCGCCCAGGGGCGCAAGGATGAGCAGTTCTTC.

The chain joins TRBV7-2 to TRBJ2-3; 8 positions match TRBD2. V was clipped by 1 base and J by 8 bases; unmatched bases: 8. Germline CDR1 reads SGHTA; CDR2 reads FQGNSA. The CDR3 is 15 amino acids. For the CDR3, the DNA is TGTGCCAGCAGCTTAGATCGGGCGGGGGGAAGTACGCAGTATTTT. Its protein is CASSLDRAGGSTQYF. Full variable domain (outside the CDR3, taken from reference TRBV7-2 and TRBJ2-3): GAGVSQSPSNKVTEKGKDVELRCDPISGHTALYWYRQSLGQGLEFLIYFQGNSAPDKSGLPSDRFSAERTGGSVSTLTIQRTQQEDSAVYLCASSLDRAGGSTQYFGPGTRLTVL.

This sequence joins TRBV29-1 and TRBJ1-1; D unclear. CDR1 is SQVTM, CDR2 ANQGSEA, per germline. Trimming removed 4 bases from V and 6 bases from J, with 6 bases in between. CDR3 length: 10 residues. In DNA, the CDR3 is TGCAGCGTTGTTAGTGCTGAAGCTTTCTTT. This codes for CSVVSAEAFF. The complete variable domain, with remaining parts taken from reference TRBV29-1 and TRBJ1-1, reads SAVISQKPSRDICQRGTSLTIQCQVDSQVTMMFWYRQQPGQSLTLIATANQGSEATYESGFVIDKFPISRPNLTFSTLTVSNMSPEDSSIYLCSVVSAEAFFGQGTRLTVV.

The chain recombines TRBV7-8 with TRBJ2-5; TRBD2 is a possible D gene (6 bases). V was clipped by 8 bases and J by 2 bases, with 12 bases between them. Germline lookup yields CDR1 SGHVS and CDR2 FQNEAQ. The CDR3 totals 13 residues. The CDR3, as DNA: TGTGCCAGCGCCTCGGGGGTACAAGAGACCCAGTACTTC. Its protein product is CASASGVQETQYF.

The V call is TRBV4-3, the J call TRBJ2-1; D unclear. The end of the DNA fits TRBJ2-7 better, so the J call may be wrong. The CDR3 totals 16 residues. Germline V lookup: CDR1 LGHNA, CDR2 YSLEER. CDR3 in amino acids: CASSQDRRQTYNEQYF. The DNA of the CDR3 is TGCGCCAGCAGCCAAGATCGACGGCAAACCTACAATGAGCAGTACTTC.

A few counts support this clonotype. The chain recombines TRBV3-1 with TRBJ2-1, with a tentative D call TRBD1 (6 bases). The CDR3 totals 21 residues. Trimming left V 5 bases short and J 0 bases short, with 29 bases between. The V gene's germline CDR1 is LGHDT and CDR2 YNNKEL (reference sequence). The CDR3 is CASSSGAGTPLSSHSYNEQFF. The CDR3 bases are TGTGCCAGCAGCTCGGGTGCCGGGACACCGCTGTCCTCGCACTCCTACAATGAGCAGTTCTTC.

In its sample, this clonotype was seen a few times. The chain recombines TRBV5-1 with TRBJ2-1; 10 bases fit TRBD2. After removal of 4 bases from V and 9 bases from J, the junction contained 1 base not matched to a gene. The CDR3 is made up of 12 amino acids. From germline, CDR1 is SGHRS and CDR2 YFSETQ. As DNA, the CDR3 is TGCGCCAGCAGCCGACTAGCGGGTGAGCAGTTCTTC. Protein sequence: CASSRLAGEQFF.